Listed below are T cell receptor beta chains from one sample, sequenced in a study of shared clonotypes between healthy human individuals. This table comes from immunoSEQ multiplex PCR, and its TCRdb copy is limited to in-frame clones, with some not included. The table has 550,000 to 750,000 clones, 95% seen once. Sequenced sample: naive CD8+ T cells sorted from blood. Receptors originate from a woman aged 30 to 39 in good health. The CDR3 runs from the conserved cysteine through the conserved F or W. The order of the fields is CDR3 DNA, CDR3 protein, D gene, J gene, clone size, CDR3 length, V gene. A D gene is named only where the DNA matches it firmly. Only some rows state a clone size, as once, few, many or a class for expanded clones.

CDR3nt: TGCGCCAGCAGCTCTTTCGAGGCTGGGAACACCGGGGAGCTGTTTTTT
CDR3aa: CASSSFEAGNTGELFF
d_gene: NA
j_gene: TRBJ2-2
abundance: NA
len: 16
v_gene: TRBV5-1

CDR3nt: TGTGCCAGCAGCTTAGCTACAAGCTCCTACAATGAGCAGTTCTTC
CDR3aa: CASSLATSSYNEQFF
d_gene: NA
j_gene: TRBJ2-1
abundance: NA
len: 15
v_gene: TRBV7-9

CDR3nt: TGTGCCAGCAGCCGGACGGATTCCAACCTCGAGCAGTTCTTC
CDR3aa: CASSRTDSNLEQFF
d_gene: NA
j_gene: TRBJ2-1
abundance: NA
len: 14
v_gene: TRBV28

CDR3nt: TGTGCCAGCAGTTTCGATGCAGGGGCAAGGTACGAGCAGTACTTC
CDR3aa: CASSFDAGARYEQYF
d_gene: NA
j_gene: TRBJ2-7
abundance: NA
len: 15
v_gene: TRBV28

CDR3nt: TGTGCCAGCAGCCAATTGGGCCTAGTAACAGATACGCAGTATTTT
CDR3aa: CASSQLGLVTDTQYF
d_gene: NA
j_gene: TRBJ2-3
abundance: NA
len: 15
v_gene: TRBV27

CDR3nt: TGTGCCAGCAGCTTAGGGGTTCTAGGAAACACCATATATTTT
CDR3aa: CASSLGVLGNTIYF
d_gene: NA
j_gene: TRBJ1-3
abundance: NA
len: 14
v_gene: TRBV7-9

CDR3nt: TGTGCCAGCAGCCAAGAATGGGGTACCCAGTACTTC
CDR3aa: CASSQEWGTQYF
d_gene: NA
j_gene: TRBJ2-5
abundance: NA
len: 12
v_gene: TRBV14

CDR3nt: TGTGCCAGCAGTTCCCGACTAGCGCCTGAGACCCAGTACTTC
CDR3aa: CASSSRLAPETQYF
d_gene: TRBD2
j_gene: TRBJ2-5
abundance: NA
len: 14
v_gene: TRBV27

CDR3nt: TGTGCCAGCAGTACAGGGGTCGCCATCCAGTACCCGCAGTACTTC
CDR3aa: CASSTGVAIQYPQYF
d_gene: TRBD1
j_gene: TRBJ2-7
abundance: NA
len: 15
v_gene: TRBV6-5

CDR3nt: TGTGCCAGCAGTTTTCCCCCAGTCGGGGCCAACGTCCTGACTTTC
CDR3aa: CASSFPPVGANVLTF
d_gene: NA
j_gene: TRBJ2-6
abundance: once
len: 15
v_gene: TRBV28

CDR3nt: TGTGTCAGGACTAGCGGTCTGATCGGGCAGTACTTC
CDR3aa: CVRTSGLIGQYF
d_gene: TRBD2
j_gene: TRBJ2-5
abundance: NA
len: 12
v_gene: TRBV19

CDR3nt: TGTGCCAGCAGTTTCAGCTTAAACACCATATATTTT
CDR3aa: CASSFSLNTIYF
d_gene: NA
j_gene: TRBJ1-3
abundance: once
len: 12
v_gene: TRBV28

CDR3nt: TGTGCCAGCAGTGAATACGGAACTACCTACGAGCAGTACTTC
CDR3aa: CASSEYGTTYEQYF
d_gene: NA
j_gene: TRBJ2-7
abundance: NA
len: 14
v_gene: TRBV2

CDR3nt: TGTGCCAGCACGATAGGAGCATCTGAAGCTTTCTTT
CDR3aa: CASTIGASEAFF
d_gene: NA
j_gene: TRBJ1-1
abundance: few
len: 12
v_gene: TRBV19

CDR3nt: TGTGCCAGCAGTCGCCGGCCGTTTTCATCACTAGCGGGAGTCCTTGACGAGCAGTTCTTC
CDR3aa: CASSRRPFSSLAGVLDEQFF
d_gene: TRBD2
j_gene: TRBJ2-1
abundance: NA
len: 20
v_gene: TRBV28

CDR3nt: TGTGCCAGTAGTGACAATCGAAGGACTTCTGAAAAACTGTTTTTT
CDR3aa: CASSDNRRTSEKLFF
d_gene: NA
j_gene: TRBJ1-4
abundance: NA
len: 15
v_gene: TRBV19

CDR3nt: TGCGCCAGCAGCCAAGATGCAATAAACACCATATATTTT
CDR3aa: CASSQDAINTIYF
d_gene: NA
j_gene: TRBJ1-3
abundance: NA
len: 13
v_gene: TRBV4-1

CDR3nt: TGTGCCAGCAGTGAAGGCAGGGCGGTAATAAATGAAAAACTGTTTTTT
CDR3aa: CASSEGRAVINEKLFF
d_gene: NA
j_gene: TRBJ1-4
abundance: NA
len: 16
v_gene: TRBV2

CDR3nt: TGTGCCAGTAGTTTACCAGGGGCAGGCAAAAACATTCAGTACTTC
CDR3aa: CASSLPGAGKNIQYF
d_gene: NA
j_gene: TRBJ2-4
abundance: NA
len: 15
v_gene: TRBV19

CDR3nt: TGTGCCAGCAGTTTTAGAGGGTACACCGGGGAGCTGTTTTTT
CDR3aa: CASSFRGYTGELFF
d_gene: NA
j_gene: TRBJ2-2
abundance: NA
len: 14
v_gene: TRBV28

CDR3nt: TGCAGCGTTGAATCGCCTAGCGCTTATTCCTACAATGAGCAGTTCTTC
CDR3aa: CSVESPSAYSYNEQFF
d_gene: NA
j_gene: TRBJ2-1
abundance: NA
len: 16
v_gene: TRBV29-1

CDR3nt: TGCAGCGTTGCGGGGCCGTCCGGGTCCTACAATGAGCAGTTCTTC
CDR3aa: CSVAGPSGSYNEQFF
d_gene: NA
j_gene: TRBJ2-1
abundance: NA
len: 15
v_gene: TRBV29-1

CDR3nt: TGTGCCATCAGTGAGCCGGGGGGCACAACCTACGAGCAGTACTTC
CDR3aa: CAISEPGGTTYEQYF
d_gene: NA
j_gene: TRBJ2-7
abundance: NA
len: 15
v_gene: TRBV10-3

CDR3nt: TGTGCCAGCAGCGTAGCACAGACGGGCGAGCAGTACTTC
CDR3aa: CASSVAQTGEQYF
d_gene: NA
j_gene: TRBJ2-7
abundance: NA
len: 13
v_gene: TRBV9

CDR3nt: TGTGCCAGCAGCCCTGGGACATCCTACGAGCAGTACTTC
CDR3aa: CASSPGTSYEQYF
d_gene: NA
j_gene: TRBJ2-7
abundance: NA
len: 13
v_gene: TRBV11-2

CDR3nt: TGTGCCAGCGGTCTTCAGAGGACCGGGGAGCTGTTTTTT
CDR3aa: CASGLQRTGELFF
d_gene: NA
j_gene: TRBJ2-2
abundance: NA
len: 13
v_gene: TRBV27

CDR3nt: TGTGCCAGCAGTGAAGGTCAGGGAAGCTGGGAGACCCAGTACTTC
CDR3aa: CASSEGQGSWETQYF
d_gene: NA
j_gene: TRBJ2-5
abundance: NA
len: 15
v_gene: TRBV25-1

CDR3nt: TGTGCCAGCAGCCAATCGATCGTAGCGGGAACTAGCACAGATACGCAGTATTTT
CDR3aa: CASSQSIVAGTSTDTQYF
d_gene: TRBD2
j_gene: TRBJ2-3
abundance: NA
len: 18
v_gene: TRBV16

CDR3nt: TGTGCCAGCAGCCAAGGGGTGGGGCGGGCTAGCTCCTACAATGAGCAGTTCTTC
CDR3aa: CASSQGVGRASSYNEQFF
d_gene: NA
j_gene: TRBJ2-1
abundance: NA
len: 18
v_gene: TRBV4-2

CDR3nt: TGTGCCAGCAGCTTGTTAGGACATTCCTTGGTCTACACCTTC
CDR3aa: CASSLLGHSLVYTF
d_gene: NA
j_gene: TRBJ1-2
abundance: NA
len: 14
v_gene: TRBV5-4

CDR3nt: TGTGCCAGCAGCTTTCAACTAGCGGGAGGATACAATGAGCAGTTCTTC
CDR3aa: CASSFQLAGGYNEQFF
d_gene: TRBD2
j_gene: TRBJ2-1
abundance: NA
len: 16
v_gene: TRBV5-6

CDR3nt: TGCGCCAGCAGTGAATACCTACCGGACAGCGCGAACACCGGGGAGCTGTTTTTT
CDR3aa: CASSEYLPDSANTGELFF
d_gene: NA
j_gene: TRBJ2-2
abundance: NA
len: 18
v_gene: TRBV23-1

CDR3nt: TGTGCCAGTAGTATTTCCCCGACAGGACCCTTTGGGGCCAACGTCCTGACTTTC
CDR3aa: CASSISPTGPFGANVLTF
d_gene: NA
j_gene: TRBJ2-6
abundance: NA
len: 18
v_gene: TRBV19

CDR3nt: TGTGCCAGCAGCGTATACGAGGGGGACTACGAGCAGTACTTC
CDR3aa: CASSVYEGDYEQYF
d_gene: NA
j_gene: TRBJ2-7
abundance: NA
len: 14
v_gene: TRBV9

CDR3nt: TGCGCCAGCAGCCAACGTCGGGACAGCTTTTCCGAGCAGTACTTC
CDR3aa: CASSQRRDSFSEQYF
d_gene: TRBD1
j_gene: TRBJ2-7
abundance: NA
len: 15
v_gene: TRBV4-1

CDR3nt: TGTGCCAGCAGCCTAACAGGGGCCTATCAGCCCCAGCATTTT
CDR3aa: CASSLTGAYQPQHF
d_gene: TRBD1
j_gene: TRBJ1-5
abundance: NA
len: 14
v_gene: TRBV5-8

CDR3nt: TGTGCCTGGAGTGGGGGGGCTGCAAGCAATCAGCCCCAGCATTTT
CDR3aa: CAWSGGAASNQPQHF
d_gene: NA
j_gene: TRBJ1-5
abundance: few
len: 15
v_gene: TRBV30

CDR3nt: TGTGCCAGCAGCTTGTCCCAGGGGCCCTCCTACGAGCAGTACTTC
CDR3aa: CASSLSQGPSYEQYF
d_gene: NA
j_gene: TRBJ2-7
abundance: NA
len: 15
v_gene: TRBV7-8

CDR3nt: TGTGCCAGCAGTGTGGGGCGGCGGGATACGCAGTATTTT
CDR3aa: CASSVGRRDTQYF
d_gene: NA
j_gene: TRBJ2-3
abundance: once
len: 13
v_gene: TRBV28

CDR3nt: TGTGCCAGCAGCTTTGGGGACAGGGGACTCAACGAGCAGTACTTC
CDR3aa: CASSFGDRGLNEQYF
d_gene: TRBD1
j_gene: TRBJ2-7
abundance: NA
len: 15
v_gene: TRBV5-6

CDR3nt: TGTGCCAGCAGGTCAACAGAGAGCCGCACTGAAGCTTTCTTT
CDR3aa: CASRSTESRTEAFF
d_gene: NA
j_gene: TRBJ1-1
abundance: NA
len: 14
v_gene: TRBV6-5

CDR3nt: TGTGCCAGCACACTGACAGGGGCCGCATACAATGAGCAGTTCTTC
CDR3aa: CASTLTGAAYNEQFF
d_gene: TRBD1
j_gene: TRBJ2-1
abundance: NA
len: 15
v_gene: TRBV27

CDR3nt: TGTGCCAGCAGCTTAGTTGAGGGTAGGAATGAGCAGTTCTTC
CDR3aa: CASSLVEGRNEQFF
d_gene: NA
j_gene: TRBJ2-1
abundance: NA
len: 14
v_gene: TRBV7-9

CDR3nt: TGTGCCAGCGCCGGGCGGGCCTACGAGCAGTACTTC
CDR3aa: CASAGRAYEQYF
d_gene: NA
j_gene: TRBJ2-7
abundance: NA
len: 12
v_gene: TRBV27

CDR3nt: TGTGCCAGTAGTAGAAGGGACAGGGGGGGTCAGCCCCAGCATTTT
CDR3aa: CASSRRDRGGQPQHF
d_gene: TRBD1
j_gene: TRBJ1-5
abundance: NA
len: 15
v_gene: TRBV19

CDR3nt: TGCGCCAGCAGTGAGTCGCACAGGTCCACTGAAGCTTTCTTT
CDR3aa: CASSESHRSTEAFF
d_gene: NA
j_gene: TRBJ1-1
abundance: NA
len: 14
v_gene: TRBV10-1

CDR3nt: TGTGCCTGGAGTGTGGGTATGGGATCGGACGGCTACACCTTC
CDR3aa: CAWSVGMGSDGYTF
d_gene: NA
j_gene: TRBJ1-2
abundance: NA
len: 14
v_gene: TRBV30

CDR3nt: TGTGCCAGCAGCTTGGGTGCTTTGTTCGGGTACTCCTACAATGAGCAGTTCTTC
CDR3aa: CASSLGALFGYSYNEQFF
d_gene: NA
j_gene: TRBJ2-1
abundance: NA
len: 18
v_gene: TRBV5-6

CDR3nt: TGTGCCAGCAGTTTACAAAGTAGCCACCTACCTTACAATGAGCAGTTCTTC
CDR3aa: CASSLQSSHLPYNEQFF
d_gene: NA
j_gene: TRBJ2-1
abundance: NA
len: 17
v_gene: TRBV27

CDR3nt: TGTGCCAGCAGTTACGACCAGGGTACAGATACGCAGTATTTT
CDR3aa: CASSYDQGTDTQYF
d_gene: NA
j_gene: TRBJ2-3
abundance: few
len: 14
v_gene: TRBV6-5

CDR3nt: TGTGCCAGCAGTGAGCGGGCCTCTGAGGGCTATGGCTACACCTTC
CDR3aa: CASSERASEGYGYTF
d_gene: NA
j_gene: TRBJ1-2
abundance: NA
len: 15
v_gene: TRBV6-4

CDR3nt: TGCGCCAGCAGCCAAGATGGAGCTAGCAATGTCAGATACGAGCAGTACTTC
CDR3aa: CASSQDGASNVRYEQYF
d_gene: NA
j_gene: TRBJ2-7
abundance: NA
len: 17
v_gene: TRBV4-1

CDR3nt: TGCGCCAGCAGCCCTGACAGGGGTTGGGACTATGGCTACACCTTC
CDR3aa: CASSPDRGWDYGYTF
d_gene: TRBD1
j_gene: TRBJ1-2
abundance: NA
len: 15
v_gene: TRBV4-1

CDR3nt: TGTGCCAGCAGCTTAATTGTGGCCCAAGAGACCCAGTACTTC
CDR3aa: CASSLIVAQETQYF
d_gene: NA
j_gene: TRBJ2-5
abundance: once
len: 14
v_gene: TRBV11-2

CDR3nt: TGTGCCAGCACCCGGGACAGGGGTTACCAGCCCCAGCATTTT
CDR3aa: CASTRDRGYQPQHF
d_gene: TRBD1
j_gene: TRBJ1-5
abundance: NA
len: 14
v_gene: TRBV27

CDR3nt: TGTGCCAGCAGCCACCCTGGAAACGAGCAGTACTTC
CDR3aa: CASSHPGNEQYF
d_gene: NA
j_gene: TRBJ2-7
abundance: NA
len: 12
v_gene: TRBV4-2

CDR3nt: TGTGCCAGCAGCGTAGAAGGGGAAGGGACAGATACGCAGTATTTT
CDR3aa: CASSVEGEGTDTQYF
d_gene: NA
j_gene: TRBJ2-3
abundance: NA
len: 15
v_gene: TRBV9

CDR3nt: TGCGCCAGCAGCACAATCGGGACGCTAAGCTCCTACAATGAGCAGTTCTTC
CDR3aa: CASSTIGTLSSYNEQFF
d_gene: NA
j_gene: TRBJ2-1
abundance: NA
len: 17
v_gene: TRBV5-1

CDR3nt: TGTGCCAGCAGTGACCTTGGACGGAAGAACACTGAAGCTTTCTTT
CDR3aa: CASSDLGRKNTEAFF
d_gene: NA
j_gene: TRBJ1-1
abundance: NA
len: 15
v_gene: TRBV6-4